These 21 T cell receptor beta chains were all obtained from the same sample, sequenced in a study of blood T cell repertoires in COVID-19. Measured with immunoSEQ multiplex PCR; TCRdb has only the in-frame clones, and not every one. Of over 200,000 clones listed, 80% to 85% were seen once; the top ten hold under 5%. Sequencing used peripheral blood. The source of these receptors is a man in his fifties with active or convalescent COVID-19.

The V gene is TRBV7-3, the J gene TRBJ2-5; 8 nucleotides line up with TRBD2. The CDR3 spans 15 residues. Per the germline V gene, CDR1 is SGHTA and CDR2 is FQGTGA. Germline trimming cut 5 bases from V and 2 bases from J; bases unmatched to any gene: 7. The CDR3 sequence is CASSQNGGVQETQYF. In DNA, the CDR3 is TGTGCCAGCAGCCAAAACGGGGGGGTACAAGAGACCCAGTACTTC.

The table lists this clone with a few counts. V and J are TRBV28 and TRBJ2-7; 8 bases are shared with TRBD2. With 7 bases clipped from V and 5 bases from J, the junction kept 13 bases outside the gene matches. The germline CDR1 and CDR2 sequences are MDHEN and SYDVKM. The CDR3 consists of 15 residues. This CDR3 is CASKPGTRRRNEQYF. The CDR3 DNA is TGTGCCAGCAAACCCGGGACTAGGCGGAGAAACGAGCAGTACTTC.

The chain links TRBV30 to TRBJ1-2; TRBD1 matches 7 bases. CDR3 length equals 14 residues. From germline, CDR1 is GTSNPN and CDR2 SVGIG (reference sequence). V lost 2 bases, J lost 6 bases, and 9 bases stayed unmatched. This CDR3 reads CAWSYPKGADGYTF. The CDR3 nucleotides are TGTGCCTGGAGTTACCCGAAGGGGGCGGATGGCTACACCTTC.

This chain joins TRBV6-1 and TRBJ1-1; the D gene is possibly TRBD1 (6 bases). The ends were cut back, 2 bases at V and 4 bases at J, with 17 bases in the middle. Germline CDR1 and CDR2: MNHNS and SASEGT. The CDR3 spans 16 residues. CDR3 protein: CASSEFRGPGGTEAFF. DNA for the CDR3: TGTGCCAGCAGTGAATTCAGGGGCCCTGGGGGCACTGAAGCTTTCTTT.

The chain joins TRBV7-8 to TRBJ1-1; 9 bases map to TRBD1. The CDR3 loop spans 14 amino acids. The V gene end was trimmed by 5 bases and the J gene end by 4 bases; junction bases not matched to a gene: 5. Germline CDR1 and CDR2: SGHVS and FQNEAQ. In DNA, the CDR3 is TGTGCCAGCAGCCAAACGACAGGGGGCACTGAAGCTTTCTTT. Translating gives CASSQTTGGTEAFF.

The rearrangement uses TRBV5-8 and TRBJ2-5, with 8 nucleotides matching TRBD1. The V gene's germline CDR1 is SGHTS and CDR2 YDEGEE. The V segment lost 3 bases and the J segment 2 bases; nucleotides outside the gene matches: 12. The CDR3 length is 17 residues. CDR3 sequence reads: CASSYDRGLPPQETQYF. The CDR3 DNA is TGTGCCAGCAGCTATGACAGGGGCCTCCCCCCTCAAGAGACCCAGTACTTC.

The chain links TRBV30 to TRBJ1-6; D perhaps matches TRBD1 (6 bases). Germline values: CDR1 GTSNPN, CDR2 SVGIG (reference sequence). V gave up 3 bases and J gave up 5 bases, with 11 bases separating them. The CDR3 covers 14 residues. CDR3 protein: CAWRRTVDNSPLHF. Written as DNA, the CDR3 is TGTGCCTGGAGACGGACAGTCGATAATTCACCCCTCCACTTT.

This clone appeared once. The chain links TRBV3-1 (or the pseudogene TRBV3-2) to TRBJ1-3; 9 bases map to TRBD1. The germline gives CDR1 LGHDT, CDR2 YNNKEL (reference sequence). The ends lost 5 bases at V and 1 base at J; junction bases unmatched: 9. The CDR3 is 17 residues long. The CDR3 reads CASSTDRGLPSGNTIYF. The CDR3 DNA reads TGTGCCAGCAGCACGGACAGGGGATTACCTTCTGGAAACACCATATATTTT.

This clone has only a few counts. This chain uses TRBV13 with TRBJ1-5, with D perhaps matching TRBD1 (5 bases). This CDR3 has 15 amino acids. V lost 3 bases and J 0 bases, leaving 9 bases between the germline ends. The V gene's germline CDR1 is PRHDT and CDR2 FYEKMQ (reference sequence). CDR3 sequence (DNA): TGTGCCAGCAGCTTGGGAGGGGTTAGCAATCAGCCCCAGCATTTT. It codes for CASSLGGVSNQPQHF. Full variable domain (rest looked up from reference TRBV13 and TRBJ1-5): AAGVIQSPRHLIKEKRETATLKCYPIPRHDTVYWYQQGPGQDPQFLISFYEKMQSDKGSIPDRFSAQQFSDYHSELNMSSLELGDSALYFCASSLGGVSNQPQHFGDGTRLSIL.

The count of this clone is one. The chain recombines TRBV7-8 with TRBJ1-6, with 9 bases matching TRBD1. CDR3 length equals 16 residues. Germline loops: CDR1 SGHVS, CDR2 FQNEAQ. V shed 5 bases and J 9 bases; nucleotides not matched to a gene: 11. CDR3 nucleotide sequence: TGTGCCAGCAGCCTAAAAATGGGACAGGGAAGTTCACCCCTCCACTTT. Translating it yields CASSLKMGQGSSPLHF.

The chain is built from TRBV7-2 and TRBJ2-1, with 7 bases lining up with TRBD1. Per the germline V gene, CDR1 is SGHTA and CDR2 is FQGNSA. Trimming at V came to 0 bases and at J to 5 bases, leaving 4 bases not matched to a gene. This CDR3 comprises 15 residues. This CDR3 is CASSLATGSHNEQFF. In DNA, the CDR3 is TGTGCCAGCAGCTTAGCGACAGGGAGTCACAATGAGCAGTTCTTC.

The gene calls are TRBV7-2 and TRBJ2-1, with 7 bases that match TRBD1. V shed 2 bases, J shed 9 bases, and the junction held 4 bases outside the gene matches. Germline V gene sequence: CDR1 SGHTA, CDR2 FQGNSA. The CDR3 has 13 residues. Written as DNA, the CDR3 is TGTGCCAGCAGCTTAACAGGGACAGTTGAGCAGTTCTTC. This translates into CASSLTGTVEQFF. Combining the CDR3 with reference TRBV7-2 and TRBJ2-1 gives the whole variable domain GAGVSQSPSNKVTEKGKDVELRCDPISGHTALYWYRQSLGQGLEFLIYFQGNSAPDKSGLPSDRFSAERTGGSVSTLTIQRTQQEDSAVYLCASSLTGTVEQFFGPGTRLTVL.

This chain connects TRBV29-1 to TRBJ1-5; TRBD1 agrees at 7 bases. The CDR3 is 13 amino acids. Per the germline V gene, CDR1 is SQVTM and CDR2 is ANQGSEA. The J segment lost 5 bases and the V segment lost 7 bases, leaving 8 bases of the junction unmatched. CDR3 sequence reads: CSARQGWDQPQHF. The DNA for the CDR3 is TGCAGCGCAAGACAGGGTTGGGATCAGCCCCAGCATTTT.

This sequence joins TRBV12-3 or TRBV12-4 and TRBJ1-2, with 7 bases that match TRBD1. V lost 7 bases to trimming and J lost 8 bases; unmatched junction nucleotides: 4. The CDR3 has 11 residues. The CDR3 nucleotides read TGTGCCAGCACCGACAGGGACGGCTACACCTTC. Its protein product is CASTDRDGYTF.

This sequence joins TRBV6-5 and TRBJ2-2; TRBD1 matches 7 bases. The CDR3 contains 15 residues. Trimming removed 9 bases from V and 3 bases from J; junction bases left unmatched: 10. CDR1 and CDR2 (germline): MNHEY, SVGAGI. DNA for the CDR3: TGTGCCAGTAAAAATGGACAGGCTGACACCGGGGAGCTGTTTTTT. Amino acids: CASKNGQADTGELFF.

The chain links TRBV27 to TRBJ2-2; 10 bases align to TRBD1. The CDR3 consists of 15 residues. CDR1 is MNHEY, CDR2 SMNVEV, per germline (reference sequence). V gave up 6 bases and J gave up 4 bases; unmatched junction bases: 5. This chain's CDR3 is CASRLTGGSTGELFF. CDR3 DNA sequence: TGTGCCAGCAGATTGACAGGGGGCAGCACCGGGGAGCTGTTTTTT.

This clone was seen only a few times. The chain recombines TRBV5-5 with TRBJ1-4, with 9 bases fitting TRBD1. The CDR3 consists of 15 residues. CDR1 and CDR2 from the germline V gene are SGHKS and YYEKEE (reference sequence). The V and J ends lost 1 base and 3 bases, in that order; junction bases with no gene match: 1. The DNA for the CDR3 is TGTGCCAGCAGCTTGAGGGACAGGGCTAATGAAAAACTGTTTTTT. Its protein product is CASSLRDRANEKLFF. Combining the CDR3 with reference TRBV5-5 and TRBJ1-4 gives the whole variable domain DAGVTQSPTHLIKTRGQQVTLRCSPISGHKSVSWYQQVLGQGPQFIFQYYEKEERGRGNFPDRFSARQFPNYSSELNVNALLLGDSALYLCASSLRDRANEKLFFGSGTQLSVL.

The chain combines TRBV6-5 with TRBJ1-2, with TRBD1 matching 7 bases. CDR1 is MNHEY and CDR2 is SVGAGI in the germline V gene. Trimming cost V 6 bases and J 1 base; bases outside gene matches: 5. CDR3 length: 14 residues. The CDR3 DNA reads TGTGCCAGCAGGCCCACAGGGGATAACTATGGCTACACCTTC. Translating gives CASRPTGDNYGYTF.

The chain joins TRBV19 to TRBJ2-1; 7 nucleotides align to TRBD1. Per the germline V gene, CDR1 is LNHDA and CDR2 is SQIVND (reference sequence). The J segment lost 4 bases and the V segment lost 7 bases, leaving 7 bases of the junction unmatched. The CDR3 runs 14 residues. CDR3 in amino acids: CASTPDRRYNEQFF. CDR3 sequence (DNA): TGTGCCAGTACCCCGGACAGGAGATACAATGAGCAGTTCTTC.

This clone was picked up many times. This chain links TRBV15 with TRBJ1-1; 8 bases agree with TRBD1. The germline CDR1 and CDR2 sequences are LNHNV and YYDKDF (reference sequence). Germline trimming cut 4 bases from V and 4 bases from J; bases unmatched to any gene: 2. The CDR3 covers 13 residues. The CDR3 sequence is CATSTTGATEAFF. The CDR3 nucleotides read TGTGCCACCAGCACGACAGGGGCCACTGAAGCTTTCTTT.

This rearrangement joins TRBV7-9 to TRBJ2-2; D is ambiguous. V was shortened by 5 bases and J by 2 bases, with 6 bases between the two germline ends. The CDR3 is made up of 13 amino acids. Germline V gene lookup returns CDR1 SEHNR and CDR2 FQNEAQ (reference sequence). The CDR3 nucleotides read TGTGCCAGCAGCCTTACAAACACCGGGGAGCTGTTTTTT. This sequence encodes CASSLTNTGELFF.